A single TCR beta chain is shown here with its context. The target of this receptor is not known. A much more abundant neighbour one base away suggests this may be a read error. The TCR beta CDR3 regions were amplified from the RNA transcripts. The first round of RT-PCR for the TCR CDR3 was performed with the HTBI primer set and the Qiagen OneStep RT-PCR kit. Libraries were constructed in a second round of multiplex PCR, after which size selection and purification were carried out. The libraries were sequenced on an Illumina HiSeq2000 using paired-end 100 bp reads. On the study's bioinformatics: Raw data were processed with SOAPnuke, discarding reads with adapters, uncalled bases, mean Phred below 15, or no exact constant-primer or identifier match. High-quality paired reads were merged using COPE v1.2.5, and each unique nucleotide sequence was defined as a clonotype. MiTCR v1.1 was used to align clonotypes to the IMGT TRBV, TRBD and TRBJ reference segments. The analysis included only V-J combinations with a frequency above 0.0001, which together covered 98% to 99.2% of the repertoires. A TCS score was defined as the ratio of F50 (clonal expansion) to E x V (chaos), with BLOSUM62-based TCRdist applied between CDR3 peptides within each V-J. Welch's t-statistics and random forest reduced fewer than 550 V-J features to roughly 13, which were used in a naive Bayes classifier (R e1071). TCRdb redid the processing of the public reads, applying fastp at Q25 and MiXCR, and retained in-frame beta chains. Rows merge per CDR3 protein into single entries with the most common DNA and genes. For this entry, the V and J calls and clone size follow TCRdb and not the study's own pipeline. The sample data list around 360,000 distinct CDR3 sequences, and roughly 15% of these were observed just once. Jointly, the top ten make up roughly 19% of the sample.

In the ophthalmopathy patients, disease was moderately to severely active, with a Clinical Activity Score of 3 or more, a NOSPECS grade of 4 or more, and a duration of less than 3 months. Patients with uncontrolled infections, other autoimmune diseases, pregnancy or lactation were excluded. Diagnoses were established on the basis of clinical symptoms, serum thyroxine and TRAb, thyroid ultrasound, and orbital computed tomography. PBMCs were isolated from about 9.2 ml of fresh peripheral blood by Ficoll-Paque density gradient centrifugation. Trizol reagent was used to extract total RNA, and RNA quality was then checked on an Agilent 2100 Bioanalyzer. These data come from a study of T cells in Graves' hyperthyroidism and ophthalmopathy (dated by TCRdb to 2018 to 2020). Background for the entire study: Peripheral blood samples were taken at initial diagnosis, before any treatment was given. A discovery cohort of about 100 patients, 43 with Graves' ophthalmopathy and about 58 with stable Graves' hyperthyroidism, was used to find distinguishing TCR V-J signatures. Prospective prediction of ophthalmopathy was tested in an independent validation cohort of some 20 hyperthyroidism patients and 17 patients who later progressed to ophthalmopathy. The approximately 97 discovery patients were randomly divided into training and test sets at a 7:3 ratio. The study also compared thyroid tissue and blood T-cell repertoires from more than five Graves' hyperthyroidism patients. Following sampling, methimazole starting at 30 mg daily was given to hyperthyroidism patients, and high-dose intravenous methylprednisolone was given to ophthalmopathy patients. According to the paper, TCR Vbeta CDR3 sequencing was carried out on more than 120 peripheral blood samples, which came from under 50 ophthalmopathy, around 74 hyperthyroidism and roughly 17 progressor patients.

What the study reported, not specific to this receptor: In cross-validation, a model built on a 13 V-J signature told ophthalmopathy apart from stable hyperthyroidism with under 90% sensitivity and 81% to 82% specificity, and in testing the same model reached 80%/75%. Sample size was not statistically predetermined, and blinding of investigators to group allocation was not performed. Most expanded thyroid clonotypes (frequency above 0.001) were also detected in blood, a finding suggesting that blood repertoires may reflect thyroid immune responses. In validation, the model predicted progression to ophthalmopathy with roughly 66% sensitivity and about 73% specificity, a median of 6.5 months before onset.

The cysteine opens and the phenylalanine closes a CDR3 of 12 amino acids. Of all the DNA, just the CDR3 is kept, 36 bases in frame from base 1. The junction shows trimming of 6 bases on V and 8 bases on J, plus 14 bases between the germline ends. Per the germline V gene, SQVTM is the CDR1 and ANQGSEA is the CDR2. This TCR came from a woman in her sixties with Graves' ophthalmopathy. The V and J segments used are TRBV29-1 and TRBJ2-1, and possibly TRBD2, on 6 matching bases. The material sequenced was blood. The CDR3: CSVSSVHDEQFF. The sequence in DNA is TGCAGCGTATCTAGCGTCCACGATGAGCAGTTCTTC.